Listed below are T cell receptor beta chains from one sample, sequenced in a study of blood T cells in healthy people across ages. TCRdb processed the 5' RACE reads anew with MiXCR; each CDR3 protein has one entry. The sample contains about 780,000 distinct CDR3 sequences, roughly 46% of which appear only once. Specimen: blood. The receptors derive from a man older than 75 in good health. CDR3s include the opening cysteine and the closing phenylalanine or tryptophan. The D gene is left open where the match is weak.

. | TRBJ2-3 | TRBV20-1 | CSADLTGSGTDTQYF
TRBD2 | TRBJ2-7 | TRBV29-1 | CSVDQAGASYEQYF
TRBD2 | TRBJ2-7 | TRBV10-3 | CAIGRGLAGAFGYEQYF
. | TRBJ2-5 | TRBV20-1 | CSARIPRGDQETQYF
. | TRBJ1-1 | TRBV6-5 | CASTTGAKNTEAFF
TRBD1 | TRBJ2-4 | TRBV12-3/TRBV12-4 | CASSQPGQGAKNIQYF
TRBD1 | . | TRBV20-1 | CSARRTGISSYNEQYF
. | TRBJ2-5 | TRBV5-1 | CASEESARNKETQYF
. | TRBJ1-1 | TRBV2 | CASSATPVDTEAFF
. | TRBJ2-5 | TRBV18 | CASSPTSMETQYF
. | TRBJ2-2 | TRBV9 | CASSVGGRGKINTGELFF
. | TRBJ2-7 | TRBV5-1 | CASSWVSGSSYEQYF
TRBD1 | TRBJ2-5 | TRBV2 | CASSWTGSYQETQYF
. | TRBJ2-5 | TRBV10-3 | CATTRDSLSQYF
. | TRBJ2-5 | TRBV5-1 | CASSLGGPMGSEGTQYF
TRBD2 | TRBJ2-5 | TRBV28 | CANSQRDYESETQYF
. | TRBJ2-1 | TRBV24-1 | CATSDSGPTYNEQFF
TRBD1 | TRBJ2-6 | TRBV5-1 | CASSPTGGAGANVLTF
. | TRBJ1-2 | TRBV6-5 | CASSRAGAGYTF
. | TRBJ2-5 | TRBV20-1 | CSWADRDPRVETRYF
TRBD1 | TRBJ1-4 | TRBV30 | CAWSVIRGQGEKLFF
TRBD2 | TRBJ2-7 | TRBV11-1 | CASSLVAGIGYEQYF
TRBD2 | TRBJ2-7 | TRBV7-2 | CASSLASGSSDEQYF
TRBD2 | . | TRBV29-1 | CSAGLVLLETQYF
TRBD2 | TRBJ2-1 | TRBV6-6 | CASSQPLAGSYNEQFF
. | TRBJ1-1 | TRBV9 | CASSVTQGTLAEAFF
. | TRBJ1-3 | TRBV6-6 | CASSYVTGSGNTIYF
. | TRBJ2-5 | TRBV29-1 | CSVEGRNNEQYF
TRBD2 | TRBJ2-4 | TRBV12-3/TRBV12-4 | CASSLSGRTAKNIQYF
. | TRBJ1-1 | TRBV12-3/TRBV12-4 | CASSLEVLGTEAFF
TRBD2 | TRBJ2-1 | TRBV4-1 | CASSQEVASGGANEQFF
TRBD2 | TRBJ2-5 | TRBV7-2 | CASSVLAGGQETQYF
. | TRBJ2-5 | TRBV5-6 | CASSFYSGKTQYF
. | TRBJ2-5 | TRBV20-1 | CSANPGQGGLGQETQYF
. | TRBJ1-2 | TRBV9 | CASSVVERAVNGYTF
. | TRBJ2-7 | TRBV5-1 | CASSPRRSGSYEQYF
TRBD1 | TRBJ2-1 | TRBV7-9 | CASRTKTGTTYEQFF
. | TRBJ2-7 | TRBV2 | CASKREESSYEQYF
. | TRBJ2-5 | TRBV9 | CAGSVGPRETQYF
. | TRBJ2-3 | TRBV29-1 | CSIPMGYTQYF
. | TRBJ2-7 | TRBV7-9 | CASSLTDGNYEQYF
TRBD2 | TRBJ2-7 | TRBV27 | CASSSSGASSYEQYF
. | TRBJ2-3 | TRBV29-1 | CSGNIRQFSTDTQYF
TRBD2 | TRBJ2-1 | TRBV29-1 | CSVEALAGAYLNEQFF